The clone carrying this T cell receptor beta chain was picked up many times. What it binds is unknown. The data originate from a study of response to subunit inactivated influenza vaccine. Study-level findings and limits: Authors suggested seasonal influenza vaccinations each recruit few new T cells.

TCRdb processed the RT-PCR reads anew with MiXCR; each CDR3 protein has one entry. Of 430,000 or so distinct CDR3 sequences in the sample, about a tenth are singletons; the top ten hold about an eighth. The CDR3 loop spans 16 amino acids. Trimming took 3 bases from V and 5 from J, leaving 17 bases between them. Germline CDR1 is MDHEN and CDR2 is SYDVKM. The sample here was PBMCs from blood, taken roughly 46 days after vaccination. This clonotype was sampled from a man aged 45-60 years who received an inactivated influenza vaccine. The genes are TRBV28 and TRBJ1-5, with D unclear. DNA of the CDR3: TGTGCCAGCAGTTTGGTTCAAGGTAGGCACGATCAGCCCCAGCATTTT. This encodes CASSLVQGRHDQPQHF.